This T cell receptor (beta chain) was identified in a study of T-cell memory formation after mild COVID-19 (dated by TCRdb to about 2021). A note on the overall study: TCR sequence clusters from the two donors were found to be largely donor specific. Longitudinal TCRalpha and TCRbeta repertoire sequencing tracked T-cell clones expanding and contracting after mild COVID-19 in a couple of donors. Two young, previously healthy adult volunteers made up the cohort, one male and one female. Study-level results and caveats: Contracting CD4+ clones were found mainly in CM and EM memory subsets, while CD8+ clones were enriched in EMRA. The second-wave clones that peaked on day 37 were not confirmed to be SARS-CoV-2 specific. Clones contracting from day 15 to 85 had balanced CD4/CD8 phenotypes, while a second wave expanding from day 15 to 37 was biased towards CD4+. The study included only a couple of mild cases, and larger cohorts that include severe cases with pre-infection samples were judged to be necessary. Some responding clones were found in pre-infection memory, which suggests that pre-existing cross-reactive memory T cells took part in the SARS-CoV-2 response.

Sequencing used an Illumina NovaSeq 6000. Using 5'RACE with constant-segment primers, TCRalpha and TCRbeta cDNA libraries were constructed, with sample barcodes and unique molecular identifiers added in the process. Trizol reagent was used to extract RNA from every sample. The libraries were amplified in two PCR steps, and the second step added a second sample barcode and Illumina TruSeq adapters. Libraries were sequenced on an Illumina NovaSeq with 2 x 150 bp paired-end reads. Processing in the source paper ran as follows. The reads were demultiplexed and collapsed into UMI-guided consensus sequences using migec v1.2.7. Using mixcr v2.1.11, UMI consensuses were aligned to TRA and TRB V and J templates and then assembled into clonotypes. Expanded or contracted clonotypes were those called significant by both edgeR and NoisET, with noise models trained on biological replicates. For edgeR calls, the thresholds were a false discovery rate-adjusted p below 0.01 and a log2 fold-change of 1. As an exploratory analysis of dynamics, max-normalized trajectories of the 1000 most abundant clonotypes were examined by PCA with hierarchical clustering. Each responding clone was given a CD4 or CD8 phenotype based on the CD4+ and CD8+ repertoires, which had been sequenced separately. The public reads were quality trimmed at Q25 with fastp and then assembled into clones with MiXCR by TCRdb, keeping productive beta chains. Rows are combined by CDR3 protein, so each entry shows the most common genes and DNA. The V and J calls come from TCRdb's annotation, not from the publication. The sample table records about 360,000 distinct CDR3 sequences; roughly 14% of these occur just once. Jointly, the top ten make up 22% of the sample.

CDR1 SQVTM and CDR2 ANQGSEA are derived from the germline V gene. Including cysteine and phenylalanine, the CDR3 has 11 amino acids. Just CDR3 DNA is preserved here, 33 bases in frame from base 1. V is reduced by 2 bases and J by 3 bases, leaving a spacing of 4 bases between them. PBMCs were isolated by Ficoll-Paque density gradient centrifugation. About this clonotype: The antigen it binds to is not known. Nothing much larger sits one base from this clone, and base qualities are not available.

The chain employs TRBV29-1 and TRBJ2-5; no D gene is confidently identified. The sequence came from a man between 18 and 35 years old who had mild COVID-19 (a few samples of this study predate the infection). The sample titles of this study are shuffled in the database, so cell type and time point are left out; the donor was told from shared clones. Sequencing was carried out using PBMCs or a T cell subset sorted from them (not recorded which). The DNA sequence is as follows: TGCAGCGTTGAAACAGAAGAGACCCAGTACTTC. This yields the protein CSVETEETQYF. The CDR3, completed at both ends by the reference TRBV29-1 and TRBJ2-5 genes, gives the full variable domain SAVISQKPSRDICQRGTSLTIQCQVDSQVTMMFWYRQQPGQSLTLIATANQGSEATYESGFVIDKFPISRPNLTFSTLTVSNMSPEDSSIYLCSVETEETQYFGPGTRLLVL.